Sequencing of this TCR beta chain was carried out in a study of T cells in Graves' hyperthyroidism and ophthalmopathy. Study outcomes and limitations: Most thyroid clonotypes that were expanded above 0.001 also turned up in blood.

RNA transcripts were the template for amplifying TCR beta CDR3 regions. The study used the HTBI primer set for a first-round RT-PCR of the TCR CDR3. TCRdb re-called the multiplex PCR reads through MiXCR, storing one row per CDR3 protein. The repertoire holds a few hundred thousand distinct CDR3 sequences, with under 60% as singletons. Stable hyperthyroidism: no ophthalmopathy progression over 18 months of follow-up. Exclusion of patients followed from uncontrolled infection, other autoimmune disease, pregnancy or lactation. Clinical symptoms, serum thyroxine and TRAb, thyroid ultrasound and orbital computed tomography together formed the diagnostic basis. Points on this clonotype: Its antigen is currently unknown.

V shed 7 bases and J shed 6 bases, with 18 bases lying between them. Per germline, CDR1 SQVTM and CDR2 ANQGSEA. This CDR3 comprises 13 residues. Input material: peripheral blood or thyroid tissue (not recorded which). The chain is built from TRBV29-1 and TRBJ1-2; D uncertain. The sequence derives from a woman aged 18-30 years with Graves' hyperthyroidism. This chain's CDR3 is CSGLFTARDGYTF. CDR3 DNA: TGCAGCGGACTTTTCACGGCCCGTGATGGCTACACCTTC.